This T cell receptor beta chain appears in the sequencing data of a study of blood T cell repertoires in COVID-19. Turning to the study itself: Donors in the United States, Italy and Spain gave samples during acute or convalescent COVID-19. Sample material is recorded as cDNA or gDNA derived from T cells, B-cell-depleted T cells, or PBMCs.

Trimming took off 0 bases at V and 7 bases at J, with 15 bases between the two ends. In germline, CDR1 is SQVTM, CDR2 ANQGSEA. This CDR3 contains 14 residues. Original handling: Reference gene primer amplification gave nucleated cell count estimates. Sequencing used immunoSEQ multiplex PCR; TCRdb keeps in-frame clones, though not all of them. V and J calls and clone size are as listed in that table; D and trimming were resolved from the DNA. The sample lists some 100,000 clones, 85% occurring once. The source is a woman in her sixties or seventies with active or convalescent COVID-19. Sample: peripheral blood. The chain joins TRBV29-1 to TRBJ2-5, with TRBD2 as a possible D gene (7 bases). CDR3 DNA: TGCAGCGTTGAAGACGGTCGGGGGGCAAGGACCCAGTACTTC. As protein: CSVEDGRGARTQYF.